The rows below give T cell receptor beta chains drawn from one sample of a study of early T cells in non-severe SARS-CoV-2 infection. TCRdb reprocessed the 5' RACE reads via MiXCR and lists one record per CDR3 protein. Of roughly 61,000 distinct CDR3 sequences in the sample, under 15% are singletons; the top ten hold about 9.3%. The sample was whole blood, taken at baseline. These receptors all come from an adult who was a healthcare worker with PCR-confirmed SARS-CoV-2 infection or an uninfected control (not recorded which). The CDR3 runs from the conserved cysteine through the conserved F or W. D genes are given only for firm matches. The listing skips clone size in some rows; elsewhere it reads once, few, many or a size class.

clone_size j_call d_call v_call cdr3_nt cdr3_aa
few TRBJ2-7 TRBD2 TRBV28 TGTGCCAGCAGTTGGAGCGGGGTCCCCTACGAGCAGTACTTC CASSWSGVPYEQYF
. TRBJ1-2 . TRBV5-4 TGTGCCAGCAGCTTCGACAGAGACTATGGCTACACCTTC CASSFDRDYGYTF
many TRBJ1-1 . TRBV5-1 TGCGCCAGCAGCCCGAGTGGGCCCACTGAAGCTTTCTTT CASSPSGPTEAFF
few TRBJ2-1 . TRBV5-4 TGTGCCAGCAGCTTTGCCGAGACTTACAATGAGCAGTTCTTC CASSFAETYNEQFF
few TRBJ1-2 . TRBV6-2/TRBV6-3 TGTGCCAGCAGTCCCCGTGGGACTCCACAGGGCTATGGCTACACCTTC CASSPRGTPQGYGYTF
few TRBJ2-2 . TRBV12-3/TRBV12-4 TGTGCCAGCAGGCGGATGAACACCGGGGAGCTGTTTTTT CASRRMNTGELFF
. TRBJ1-2 . TRBV7-9 TGTGCCAGCAGCGCGGGACAAGACTATGGCTACACCTTC CASSAGQDYGYTF
. TRBJ2-7 TRBD2 TRBV5-1 TGCGCCAGCAGCTTGCGGGGAGGGGACTACGAGCAGTACTTC CASSLRGGDYEQYF
. TRBJ2-3 TRBD2 TRBV20-1 TGCAGTGCTAGAACGCTTCTAGCGGGGTACACAGATACGCAGTATTTT CSARTLLAGYTDTQYF
few TRBJ2-3 TRBD2 TRBV20-1 TGCAGTGCTAGAGCGCCTAGCGGGGTGGGAGATACGCAGTATTTT CSARAPSGVGDTQYF
many TRBJ1-5 . TRBV19 TGTGCCAGTAGTAATGCAGGGAGCAATCAGCCCCAGCATTTT CASSNAGSNQPQHF
. TRBJ2-3 . TRBV24-1 TGTGCCACCAGTGATCGATCCGGGCACACAGATACGCAGTATTTT CATSDRSGHTDTQYF
few TRBJ2-2 . TRBV11-2 TGTGCCAGCAGCTTAGATTGGAGGGGCACCGGGGAGCTGTTTTTT CASSLDWRGTGELFF
. TRBJ2-2 . TRBV24-1 TGTGCCACAGCCCCGAGGGAAGACACCGGGGAGCTGTTTTTT CATAPREDTGELFF
few TRBJ2-2 . TRBV11-2 TGTGCCAGCAGCTCCCAAACCGGGGAGCTGTTTTTT CASSSQTGELFF
few TRBJ1-1 . TRBV5-1 TGCGCCAGCAGCCTCAACCCCACAGGGAACACTGAAGCTTTCTTT CASSLNPTGNTEAFF
few TRBJ2-7 . TRBV7-6 TGTGCCAGCAGCCCCTTTTTAGAAGATCCCTACGAGCAGTACTTC CASSPFLEDPYEQYF